These 29 T cell receptor beta chains share one sample of origin, sequenced in a study of shared clonotypes between healthy human individuals. Data came from immunoSEQ multiplex PCR; TCRdb stores just in-frame clones and leaves some out. In the table there are 500,000 to 650,000 clones, about 80% of which are singletons. The specimen sequenced was PBMCs. The receptors stem from a woman aged 40-49 years in good health. Some clones in this sample may be carry-over from other donors' samples.

The CDR3 DNA reads TGTGCCAGCAGTGAACGACTAGCGGGAGGGGGGAACATTCAGTACTTC. Translating gives CASSERLAGGGNIQYF. The rearrangement uses TRBV2 and TRBJ2-4, with 14 positions matching TRBD2. V dropped 2 bases and J dropped 7; count of bases not matched to a gene: 4. The CDR3 is 16 residues long. The germline V gene encodes CDR1 SNHLY and CDR2 FYNNEI.

This chain links TRBV18 with TRBJ2-7, with TRBD2 matching over 11 bases. The CDR3 runs 16 residues. V trimming: 3 bases; J trimming: 3 bases; junction bases outside the gene matches: 7. Per germline, CDR1 KGHSH and CDR2 LQKENI. CDR3 residues: CASSPTAGTSGYEQYF. CDR3 coding DNA: TGTGCCAGCTCACCCACCGCCGGGACTAGCGGCTACGAGCAGTACTTC.

This clone has only one observation. The chain is built from TRBV11-3 and TRBJ2-1; 12 nucleotides line up with TRBD2. Germline CDR1 reads SGHNT; CDR2 reads YENEEA. V lost 4 bases, J lost 5 bases, and 6 bases stayed unmatched. The length of the CDR3 is 16 residues. The CDR3 protein is CASSSRTSGEDNEQFF. The CDR3 bases are TGTGCCAGCAGCTCCCGGACTAGCGGGGAAGACAATGAGCAGTTCTTC.

The chain carries TRBV2 and TRBJ2-5; D ambiguous. The CDR3 contains 12 residues. V lost 7 bases, J lost 1 base, and 7 bases lay in between. Germline V gives CDR1 SNHLY, CDR2 FYNNEI. The CDR3, as DNA: TGTGCCAGCACAGCGTCCCAAGAGACCCAGTACTTC. Amino acids: CASTASQETQYF.

This chain uses TRBV4-1 with TRBJ2-1; 10 nucleotides match TRBD2. J was trimmed by 4 bases and V by 4 bases; bases with no gene match: 4. CDR3 length equals 15 residues. Germline V gene sequence: CDR1 MGHRA, CDR2 YSYEKL. The CDR3 reads CASSRLAGLYNEQFF. CDR3 DNA sequence: TGCGCCAGCAGCCGACTAGCGGGTTTGTACAATGAGCAGTTCTTC.

The V gene is TRBV19, the J gene TRBJ2-1, with a tentative D call TRBD2 (6 bases). The CDR3 spans 14 residues. V was clipped by 5 bases and J by 9 bases, with 17 bases between them. From germline, CDR1 is LNHDA and CDR2 SQIVND (reference sequence). CDR3 sequence (DNA): TGTGCCAGTAGTCTATGGGACTCTAGAGGTGAGCAGTTCTTC. This gives the protein CASSLWDSRGEQFF.

For this clone: A read error is likely here: a far larger clone is one base away. V gene TRBV25-1 combines with J gene TRBJ2-1, with D perhaps TRBD1 (5 bases). The CDR3 is 15 residues long. Germline V gives CDR1 MGHDK, CDR2 SYGVNS. The V gene lost 5 bases and the J gene lost 7 bases, with 18 bases spanning the gap. This chain's CDR3 is CASSRFLGAGNEQFF. The CDR3, as DNA: TGTGCCAGCAGTAGATTTCTTGGGGCAGGGAATGAGCAGTTCTTC.

The CDR3 is CASSQVASYNEQFF. The CDR3 bases are TGTGCCAGCAGCCAAGTAGCGTCCTACAATGAGCAGTTCTTC. This chain joins TRBV14 and TRBJ2-1; tentatively, D is TRBD2 (5 bases). V shed 1 base and J shed 1 base, with 5 bases lying between them. The CDR3 is made up of 14 amino acids. The germline V gene has CDR1 SGHDN and CDR2 FVKESK. The full variable domain, with the rest looked up from reference TRBV14 and TRBJ2-1, is EAGVTQFPSHSVIEKGQTVTLRCDPISGHDNLYWYRRVMGKEIKFLLHFVKESKQDESGMPNNRFLAERTGGTYSTLKVQPAELEDSGVYFCASSQVASYNEQFFGPGTRLTVL.

V gene TRBV9 combines with J gene TRBJ1-2, with unresolved D. Per germline, CDR1 SGDLS and CDR2 YYNGEE. The CDR3 covers 17 residues. V was cut by 0 bases and J by 5 bases, with 20 bases left in between. The CDR3: CASSVGLRPGQLYGYTF. The CDR3 DNA reads as TGTGCCAGCAGCGTAGGGCTTAGGCCCGGGCAGCTATATGGCTACACCTTC.

The rearrangement joins TRBV5-1 to TRBJ2-3; 11 bases are shared with TRBD2. V was pared by 4 bases and J by 1 base, with 8 bases of the junction left unmatched. The CDR3 runs 17 residues. The germline V gene has CDR1 SGHRS and CDR2 YFSETQ. This chain's CDR3 is CASSHSGRDSGTDTQYF. CDR3 in DNA: TGCGCCAGCAGCCATAGCGGGAGGGATTCGGGCACAGATACGCAGTATTTT.

J is TRBJ2-1 and V is TRBV7-3; 8 bases are shared with TRBD2. CDR3 length equals 16 residues. V lost 4 bases, J lost 4 bases, and 9 bases stayed unmatched. From germline, CDR1 is SGHTA and CDR2 FQGTGA. CDR3: CASSSGGTSSYNEQFF. CDR3 DNA sequence: TGTGCCAGCAGCTCCGGGGGGACTAGTAGTTACAATGAGCAGTTCTTC.

This chain joins TRBV28 and TRBJ2-1; D remains ambiguous. This CDR3 has 14 amino acids. Germline lookup yields CDR1 MDHEN and CDR2 SYDVKM. Trimming took off 6 bases at V and 0 bases at J, with 9 bases between the two ends. CDR3 sequence (DNA): TGTGCCAGCAGGGGAAAGCCCTCCTACAATGAGCAGTTCTTC. Its translation: CASRGKPSYNEQFF.

CDR3 residues: CAWRPPGGGWYEQYF. DNA of the CDR3: TGTGCCTGGAGGCCCCCTGGGGGGGGTTGGTACGAGCAGTACTTC. The chain recombines TRBV30 with TRBJ2-7, with 7 bases that match TRBD2. The CDR3 has 15 amino acids. J gave up 4 bases and V 3 bases, and 12 bases lay outside the gene matches. Germline lookup yields CDR1 GTSNPN and CDR2 SVGIG (reference sequence).

The J gene is TRBJ1-2, the V gene TRBV11-2; a weak D match, TRBD1 (6 bases). CDR3 length: 16 amino acids. Germline lookup yields CDR1 SGHAT and CDR2 FQNNGV. The V and J ends lost 5 bases and 4 bases respectively, with 20 bases between them. The CDR3 protein is CASSPSLMGGPYGYTF. In DNA, the CDR3 is TGTGCCAGCAGCCCGTCTCTTATGGGGGGGCCCTATGGCTACACCTTC.

Only a few counts were recorded for this clone. This chain uses TRBV2 with TRBJ1-1, with D tentatively TRBD1 (6 bases). The CDR3 runs to 13 residues. Germline-derived CDR1 and CDR2 are SNHLY and FYNNEI. The germline V and J ends were trimmed by 6 bases and 5 bases, with 13 bases remaining between them. CDR3 protein: CASSLGRGTEAFF. CDR3 nucleotides: TGTGCCAGCAGCCTGGGGAGGGGGACTGAAGCTTTCTTT.

The chain has TRBV5-1 and TRBJ2-3; a weak D match, TRBD2 (5 bases). Germline V CDR1 and CDR2: SGHRS, YFSETQ. The CDR3 runs to 16 residues. V lost 0 bases to trimming and J lost 1 base, with 12 bases between them. CDR3: CASSLGTSDRTDTQYF. The CDR3 region has the DNA TGCGCCAGCAGCTTGGGAACTAGTGACCGCACAGATACGCAGTATTTT.

This sequence joins TRBV9 and TRBJ1-1, with D possibly being TRBD1 (6 bases). This CDR3 is 15 amino acids long. Germline CDR1 SGDLS, CDR2 YYNGEE. Trimming pared 0 bases from V and 1 base from J, leaving 10 bases between. CDR3 DNA: TGTGCCAGCAGCGTAGCCGGGACAACGAACACTGAAGCTTTCTTT. It is translated as CASSVAGTTNTEAFF.

V is TRBV29-1 and J is TRBJ2-5, with D maybe TRBD1 (6 bases). Between the trimmed V and J ends, which lost 4 bases and 2 bases, there was a span of 14 bases. This CDR3 is 14 amino acids long. Germline CDR1 reads SQVTM; CDR2 reads ANQGSEA. The CDR3 nucleotides are TGCAGCGTTGTAGCAGGGGCGGTACAAGAGACCCAGTACTTC. Residues: CSVVAGAVQETQYF.

The table lists this clone with a few counts. This rearrangement joins TRBV7-9 to TRBJ2-3; D may be TRBD2 (5 bases). Germline CDR1 SEHNR, CDR2 FQNEAQ (reference sequence). The CDR3 extends over 17 amino acids. V lost 0 bases to trimming and J lost 4 bases, with 17 bases between them. In DNA form, the CDR3 reads TGTGCCAGCAGCTTAGCGCAACTAGGTTCTATCCCAGATACGCAGTATTTT. Its translation is CASSLAQLGSIPDTQYF.

The chain carries TRBV7-6 and TRBJ1-1; D may be TRBD1 (5 bases). Germline V CDR1 and CDR2: SGHVS, FNYEAQ. V was pared by 4 bases and J by 10 bases, with 19 bases between. The CDR3 sequence is 14 residues long. Written as DNA, the CDR3 is TGTGCCAGCAGCTCCGCCCCGGGGGGAGAGTCAGCTTTCTTT. It encodes CASSSAPGGESAFF.

The chain joins TRBV2 to TRBJ2-3; no reliable D call. The germline V and J ends were trimmed by 4 bases and 5 bases, with 13 bases remaining between them. The CDR3 is 14 residues long. Germline V gene sequence: CDR1 SNHLY, CDR2 FYNNEI. The CDR3 sequence is CASSVGTTGDTQYF. CDR3 bases: TGTGCCAGCAGTGTAGGAACTACGGGAGATACGCAGTATTTT.

This clone showed up many times. The rearrangement uses TRBV19 and TRBJ2-2, with 11 positions matching TRBD1. CDR1 LNHDA and CDR2 SQIVND come from the germline V gene (reference sequence). This CDR3 region has 16 residues. The junction had 6 bases not matched to a gene; V was cut back by 5 bases and J by 4 bases. CDR3 nucleotides: TGTGCCAGTAGTGGACAGGGGGCCGTTGCCACCGGGGAGCTGTTTTTT. Amino acid sequence: CASSGQGAVATGELFF.

V and J are TRBV5-1 and TRBJ2-7; 7 positions agree with TRBD1. Germline CDR1 and CDR2: SGHRS and YFSETQ. Trimming cost V 4 bases and J 0 bases; bases outside gene matches: 4. The CDR3 has 14 residues. CDR3 in DNA: TGCGCCAGCAGCGAGACAGGGAGCTCCTACGAGCAGTACTTC. The encoded protein is CASSETGSSYEQYF.

The chain has TRBV19 and TRBJ2-1; D not certain. Trimming removed 6 bases at V and 3 bases at J, with 18 bases between. Germline lookup yields CDR1 LNHDA and CDR2 SQIVND (reference sequence). The CDR3 consists of 16 residues. The CDR3 DNA sequence: TGTGCCAGTAGGCCTACCGCGTCGATCCTCTACAATGAGCAGTTCTTC. It specifies CASRPTASILYNEQFF.

This chain joins TRBV28 and TRBJ2-3; 8 bases match TRBD2. This CDR3 is 18 amino acids long. Germline V gene sequence: CDR1 MDHEN, CDR2 SYDVKM. Unmatched junction bases numbered 12, after V lost 3 bases and J lost 1 base. As DNA, the CDR3 is TGTGCCAGCAGTTTGGGCCTCTCGAGCGGGAGAGGCACAGATACGCAGTATTTT. Translation: CASSLGLSSGRGTDTQYF.

In this sample, this clone turned up a few times. Being one base from a much bigger clone, this may be a read error. The chain employs TRBV7-6 and TRBJ2-2, with D hard to call. CDR1 is SGHVS and CDR2 is FNYEAQ in the germline V gene. V was trimmed by 5 bases and J by 2 bases, leaving 6 bases between them. This CDR3 spans 13 amino acids. Here the CDR3 reads CASSPTNTGELFF. The CDR3 nucleotides are TGTGCCAGCAGCCCGACAAACACCGGGGAGCTGTTTTTT.

CDR3 residues: CASSLGEDRDEAFF. The DNA for the CDR3 is TGTGCCAGCAGCTTGGGGGAGGACAGAGATGAAGCTTTCTTT. The chain combines TRBV5-6 with TRBJ1-1; possible D gene TRBD1, 6 bases. Deletions cut 0 bases from V and 7 bases from J, with 13 bases between. Germline V lookup: CDR1 SGHDT, CDR2 YYEEEE. The CDR3 runs 14 residues.

V and J are TRBV7-8 and TRBJ2-3; D gene unclear. The germline gives CDR1 SGHVS, CDR2 FQNEAQ. Trimming stripped 2 bases from V and 0 bases from J, with 9 bases between. This CDR3 is built from 15 residues. The CDR3 DNA reads as TGTGCCAGCAGCTTATCAGCCTCTAGCACAGATACGCAGTATTTT. Residues: CASSLSASSTDTQYF. Based on the CDR3 plus reference TRBV7-8 and TRBJ2-3, the full variable domain is GAGVSQSPRYKVAKRGQDVALRCDPISGHVSLFWYQQALGQGPEFLTYFQNEAQLDKSGLPSDRFFAERPEGSVSTLKIQRTQQEDSAVYLCASSLSASSTDTQYFGPGTRLTVL.

The chain joins TRBV11-2 to TRBJ2-4; 10 bases are a match to TRBD2. With 2 bases clipped from V and 7 bases from J, the junction kept 8 bases outside the gene matches. The V gene's germline CDR1 is SGHAT and CDR2 FQNNGV. The CDR3 loop spans 16 amino acids. CDR3 in amino acids: CASSLYSGRAINIQYF. The CDR3 bases are TGTGCCAGCAGCTTATACAGCGGGAGGGCGATCAACATTCAGTACTTC.